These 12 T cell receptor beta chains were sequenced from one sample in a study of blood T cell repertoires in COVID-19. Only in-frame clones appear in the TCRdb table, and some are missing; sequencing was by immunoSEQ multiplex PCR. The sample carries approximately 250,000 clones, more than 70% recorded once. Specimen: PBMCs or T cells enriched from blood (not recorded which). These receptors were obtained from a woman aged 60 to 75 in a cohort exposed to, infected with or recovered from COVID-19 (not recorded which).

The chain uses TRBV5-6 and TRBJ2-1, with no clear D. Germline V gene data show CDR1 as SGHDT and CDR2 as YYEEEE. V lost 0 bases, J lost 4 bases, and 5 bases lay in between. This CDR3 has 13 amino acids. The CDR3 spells CASSLGPYNEQFF. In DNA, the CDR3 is TGTGCCAGCAGCTTGGGTCCGTACAATGAGCAGTTCTTC. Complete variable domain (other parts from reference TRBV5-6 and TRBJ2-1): DAGVTQSPTHLIKTRGQQVTLRCSPKSGHDTVSWYQQALGQGPQFIFQYYEEEERQRGNFPDRFSGHQFPNYSSELNVNALLLGDSALYLCASSLGPYNEQFFGPGTRLTVL.

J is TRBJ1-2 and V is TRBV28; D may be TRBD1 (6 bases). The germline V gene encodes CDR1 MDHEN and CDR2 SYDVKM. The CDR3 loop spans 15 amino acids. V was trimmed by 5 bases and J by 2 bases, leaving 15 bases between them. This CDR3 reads CASSVDPGVNYGYTF. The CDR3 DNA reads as TGTGCCAGCAGTGTAGATCCAGGGGTAAACTATGGCTACACCTTC.

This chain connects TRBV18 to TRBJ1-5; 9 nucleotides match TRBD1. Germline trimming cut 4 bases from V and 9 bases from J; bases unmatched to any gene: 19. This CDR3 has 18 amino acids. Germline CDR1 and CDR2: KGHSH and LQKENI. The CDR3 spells CASSQYTGGVDILWPQHF. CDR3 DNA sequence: TGTGCCAGCTCACAATATACAGGGGGCGTTGATATATTGTGGCCCCAGCATTTT.

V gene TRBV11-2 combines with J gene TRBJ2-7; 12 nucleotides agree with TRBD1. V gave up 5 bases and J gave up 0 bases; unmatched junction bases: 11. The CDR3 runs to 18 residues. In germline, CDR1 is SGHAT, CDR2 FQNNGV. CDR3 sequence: CASSGPGTGGRSSYEQYF. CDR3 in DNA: TGTGCCAGCAGCGGACCAGGGACAGGGGGCAGGAGCTCCTACGAGCAGTACTTC.

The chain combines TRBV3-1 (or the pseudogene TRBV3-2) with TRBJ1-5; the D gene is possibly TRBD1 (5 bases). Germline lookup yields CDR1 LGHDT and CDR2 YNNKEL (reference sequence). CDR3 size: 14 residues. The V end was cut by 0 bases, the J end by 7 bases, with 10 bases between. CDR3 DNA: TGTGCCAGCAGCCAAGAACTCCAGGGCCAGCCCCAGCATTTT. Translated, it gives CASSQELQGQPQHF.

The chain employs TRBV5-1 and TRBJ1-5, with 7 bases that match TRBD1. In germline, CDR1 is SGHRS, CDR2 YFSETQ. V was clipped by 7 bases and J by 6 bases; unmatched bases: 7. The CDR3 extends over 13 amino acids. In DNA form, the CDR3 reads TGCGCCAGCTCCGACAGGGTAGGTCAGCCCCAGCATTTT. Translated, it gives CASSDRVGQPQHF.

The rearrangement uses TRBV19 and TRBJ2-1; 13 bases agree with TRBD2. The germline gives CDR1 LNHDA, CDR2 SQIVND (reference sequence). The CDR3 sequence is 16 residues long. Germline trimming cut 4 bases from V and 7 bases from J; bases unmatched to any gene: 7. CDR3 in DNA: TGTGCCAGTAGTAAACGACTAGCGGGAGGTCCAAATGAGCAGTTCTTC. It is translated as CASSKRLAGGPNEQFF.

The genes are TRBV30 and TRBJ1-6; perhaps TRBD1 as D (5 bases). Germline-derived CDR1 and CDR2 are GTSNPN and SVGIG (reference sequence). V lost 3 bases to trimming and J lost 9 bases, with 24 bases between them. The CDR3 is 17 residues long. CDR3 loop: CAWRRSVWGGSSSPLHF. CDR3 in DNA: TGTGCCTGGAGAAGAAGTGTTTGGGGGGGGTCTAGTTCACCCCTCCACTTT.

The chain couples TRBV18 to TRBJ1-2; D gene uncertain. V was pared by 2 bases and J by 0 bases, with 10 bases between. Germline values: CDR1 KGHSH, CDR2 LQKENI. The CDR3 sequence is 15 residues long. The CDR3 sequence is CASSPLDLTNYGYTF. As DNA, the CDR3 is TGTGCCAGCTCACCATTGGACTTAACTAACTATGGCTACACCTTC.

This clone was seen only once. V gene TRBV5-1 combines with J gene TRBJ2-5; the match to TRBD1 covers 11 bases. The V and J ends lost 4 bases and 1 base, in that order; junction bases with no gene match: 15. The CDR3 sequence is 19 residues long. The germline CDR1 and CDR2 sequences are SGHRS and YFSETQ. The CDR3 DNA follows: TGCGCCAGCAGCCTGGCACCCATCTCCGGGACAGGGGGCCAAGAGACCCAGTACTTC. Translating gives CASSLAPISGTGGQETQYF.

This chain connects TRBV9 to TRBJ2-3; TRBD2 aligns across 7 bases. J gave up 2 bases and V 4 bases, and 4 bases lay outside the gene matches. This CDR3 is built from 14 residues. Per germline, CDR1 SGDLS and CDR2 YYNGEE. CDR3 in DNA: TGTGCCAGCAGCCACGGGACTATCACAGATACGCAGTATTTT. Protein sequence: CASSHGTITDTQYF.

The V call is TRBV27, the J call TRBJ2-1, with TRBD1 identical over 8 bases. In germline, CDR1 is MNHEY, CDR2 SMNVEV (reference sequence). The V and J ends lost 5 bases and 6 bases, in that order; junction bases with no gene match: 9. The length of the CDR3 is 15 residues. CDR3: CASSRLDRERNEQFF. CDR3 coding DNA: TGTGCCAGCAGTCGCCTGGACAGGGAACGCAATGAGCAGTTCTTC.